These T cell receptor beta chains were read from a single sample in a study of blood T cell repertoires in COVID-19. The method was immunoSEQ multiplex PCR; TCRdb's version includes in-frame clones alone and lacks a portion of them. The sample records tens of thousands of clones, 86% being singletons. Material: peripheral blood. The source is a man in his fifties or sixties with active or convalescent COVID-19. CDR3s leave out the opening cysteine and the closing phenylalanine or tryptophan. The order of the fields is J gene, V gene, CDR3 protein.

J gene: TRBJ2-3; V gene: TRBV6-5; CDR3 protein: ASSLGTGTDTQY
J gene: TRBJ1-2; V gene: TRBV6-2/TRBV6-3; CDR3 protein: ASSYSSQRTGGLSSGYT
J gene: TRBJ2-5; V gene: TRBV7-2; CDR3 protein: ASSPPLAGDETQY
J gene: TRBJ1-3; V gene: TRBV6-2/TRBV6-3; CDR3 protein: ASSRGTSGNTIY
J gene: TRBJ2-7; V gene: TRBV5-1; CDR3 protein: ASSPSGGLVYYEQY
J gene: TRBJ1-5; V gene: TRBV5-6; CDR3 protein: ASSLRGGGRQPQH
J gene: TRBJ1-5; V gene: TRBV12-3/TRBV12-4; CDR3 protein: ASSRRDNQPQH
J gene: TRBJ2-3; V gene: TRBV5-1; CDR3 protein: ASSLEAGGTDTQY
J gene: TRBJ2-1; V gene: TRBV9; CDR3 protein: ASSVGRVNEQF
J gene: TRBJ2-7; V gene: TRBV6-1; CDR3 protein: ASSESTGGYEQY
J gene: TRBJ1-6; V gene: TRBV6-5; CDR3 protein: ATRLAGNNSPLH
J gene: TRBJ2-2; V gene: TRBV9; CDR3 protein: ASSVGLPGQGDPGELF
J gene: TRBJ1-5; V gene: TRBV5-3; CDR3 protein: ARANRVASNQPQH
J gene: TRBJ2-5; V gene: TRBV29-1; CDR3 protein: SVPGLAGETQY
J gene: TRBJ1-5; V gene: TRBV5-5; CDR3 protein: ASSLTGTLSNQPQH
J gene: TRBJ1-5; V gene: TRBV10-2; CDR3 protein: ASSEGDQPQH
J gene: TRBJ2-5; V gene: TRBV28; CDR3 protein: ASSLREPVRETQY
J gene: TRBJ1-2; V gene: TRBV6-5; CDR3 protein: ASSYSRTHYNYGYT
J gene: TRBJ2-5; V gene: TRBV3-1/TRBV3-2; CDR3 protein: ASSQPAGGETQY
J gene: TRBJ1-5; V gene: TRBV19; CDR3 protein: ASSIVRDGYQPQH
J gene: TRBJ1-1; V gene: TRBV4-1; CDR3 protein: ASSQETTRPNTEAF
J gene: TRBJ1-4; V gene: TRBV27; CDR3 protein: ASRWTGASSTNEKLF
J gene: TRBJ2-5; V gene: TRBV6-5; CDR3 protein: ASSYSGQGGEETQY
J gene: TRBJ1-6; V gene: TRBV7-6; CDR3 protein: ASTLTPTDNSPLH
J gene: TRBJ1-2; V gene: TRBV2; CDR3 protein: ASSLGQAYGYT
J gene: TRBJ2-4; V gene: TRBV6-6; CDR3 protein: ASSQPGTGGAGAKNIQY
J gene: TRBJ2-1; V gene: TRBV7-8; CDR3 protein: ASSRNKKGDRADNEQF
J gene: TRBJ2-1; V gene: TRBV19; CDR3 protein: ASSILLSREGKNEQF
J gene: TRBJ1-5; V gene: TRBV19; CDR3 protein: ASSAGTGYNQPQH
J gene: TRBJ2-5; V gene: TRBV19; CDR3 protein: ASSIVLGSGQETQY